The text below deals with one TCR beta chain. The sample is drawn from a study of technical replicates of blood from a few donors. Data came from immunoSEQ multiplex PCR; TCRdb stores just in-frame clones and leaves some out. The sample has 70,000 to 80,000 clones, approximately 96% seen once; the top ten hold 0.2% to 0.25%. V trimming: 4 bases; J trimming: 5 bases; junction bases outside the gene matches: 14. CDR1 is SGHNT and CDR2 is YYREEE in the germline V gene (reference sequence). The CDR3 is 16 residues long. The source material was T cells isolated from PBMCs. This TCR was sampled from a human donor in good health. This rearrangement joins TRBV5-4 to TRBJ2-7; 8 bases line up with TRBD1. CDR3 sequence reads: CASSPRSRTGIDEQYF. The CDR3 region has the DNA TGTGCCAGCAGCCCCCGGTCCCGGACAGGGATCGACGAGCAGTACTTC.